This TCR beta chain was profiled in a study of T cell responses to AZD1222 COVID-19 vaccine. Repertoires were generated with immunoSEQ multiplex PCR, while TCRdb's copy carries only in-frame clones and drops some. Of some 98,000 clones listed, roughly 84% are singletons. Overall study findings and caveats: In a largely white British group with more females than males, clonal diversity was possibly underestimated.

Of note for this clone: Its target is not known.

In germline, CDR1 is MNHEY, CDR2 SMNVEV (reference sequence). V was clipped by 6 bases and J by 0 bases, with 21 bases between them. The CDR3 consists of 19 residues. The gene calls are TRBV27 and TRBJ2-6, with D possibly TRBD2 on 5 matching bases. Source: peripheral blood, taken 28 days after the second AZD1222 dose. The clonotype was recovered from an adult who received the AZD1222 COVID-19 vaccine. CDR3: CASSPRPPEAVSGANVLTF. DNA of the CDR3: TGTGCCAGCAGCCCCCGACCCCCGGAGGCAGTCTCTGGGGCCAACGTCCTGACTTTC. Full variable domain (outside the CDR3, taken from reference TRBV27 and TRBJ2-6): EAQVTQNPRYLITVTGKKLTVTCSQNMNHEYMSWYRQDPGLGLRQIYYSMNVEVTDKGDVPEGYKVSRKEKRNFPLILESPSPNQTSLYFCASSPRPPEAVSGANVLTFGAGSRLTVL.